Sequencing of this T cell receptor (beta chain) was carried out in a study of shared clonotypes between healthy human individuals. V lost 3 bases to trimming and J lost 4 bases, with 22 bases between them. The CDR3 is made up of 17 amino acids. Per the germline V gene, CDR1 is KGHSH and CDR2 is LQKENI. Some clones are missing from TCRdb's copy, which holds only in-frame ones; the method was immunoSEQ multiplex PCR. The table lists approximately 2.5 million clones, roughly 93% of them singletons. This clonotype originated in a man between 18 and 29 years old in good health. Some clones in this sample may be carry-over from other donors' samples. This chain links TRBV18 with TRBJ2-7, with D possibly being TRBD1 or TRBD2 (6 bases each). Sequencing was carried out using naive CD4+ T cells from PBMCs. Subset here: CD45RA+ positively selected. Written as DNA, the CDR3 is TGTGCCAGCTCACCCTACAGGGACTCTGTCGGGCATTACGAGCAGTACTTC. Encoded protein: CASSPYRDSVGHYEQYF.